This entry features one T cell receptor (beta chain) sequence. The entry originates in a study of neurological immune-mediated disorders. TCRdb reprocessed the 5' RACE reads with MiXCR, giving one entry per CDR3 protein. The sample carries under 45,000 distinct CDR3 sequences, roughly a fifth recorded once. The time point is: technical triplicate 3. The sample was PBMCs. This clonotype was sampled from a man aged 60 to 75 with HTLV-1-associated myelopathy (HAM/TSP).

Here the CDR3 DNA reads TGTGCCAGCAGCCCCCTAGCGGGGACCTACAATGAGCAGTTCTTC. This encodes CASSPLAGTYNEQFF. V is TRBV3-1 and J is TRBJ2-1; 9 bases line up with TRBD2. V shed 4 bases and J 2 bases; nucleotides not matched to a gene: 3. The CDR3 is 15 residues long. Germline-derived CDR1 and CDR2 are LGHDT and YNNKEL (reference sequence).